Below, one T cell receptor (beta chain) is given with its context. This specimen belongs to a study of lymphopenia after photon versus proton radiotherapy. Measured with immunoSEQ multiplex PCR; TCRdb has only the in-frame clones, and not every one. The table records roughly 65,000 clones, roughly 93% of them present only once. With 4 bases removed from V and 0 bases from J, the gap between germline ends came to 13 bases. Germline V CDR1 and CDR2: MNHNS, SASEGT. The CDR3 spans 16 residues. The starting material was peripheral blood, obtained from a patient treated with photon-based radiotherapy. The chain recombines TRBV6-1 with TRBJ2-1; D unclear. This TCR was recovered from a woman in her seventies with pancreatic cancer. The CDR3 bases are TGTGCCAGCAGTGGACCGGCCTCCTACTCCTACAATGAGCAGTTCTTC. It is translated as CASSGPASYSYNEQFF.